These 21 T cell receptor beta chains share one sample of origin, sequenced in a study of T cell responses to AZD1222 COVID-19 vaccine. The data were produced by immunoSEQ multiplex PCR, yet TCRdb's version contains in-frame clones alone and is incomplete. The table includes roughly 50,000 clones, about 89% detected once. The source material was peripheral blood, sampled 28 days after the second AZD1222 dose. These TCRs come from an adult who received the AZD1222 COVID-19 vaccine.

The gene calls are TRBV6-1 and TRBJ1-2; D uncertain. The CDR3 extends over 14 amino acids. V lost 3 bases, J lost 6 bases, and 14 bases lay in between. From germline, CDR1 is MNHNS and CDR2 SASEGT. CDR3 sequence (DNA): TGTGCCAGCAGTGATCTTAAGTTCCCCCATGGCTACACCTTC. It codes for CASSDLKFPHGYTF.

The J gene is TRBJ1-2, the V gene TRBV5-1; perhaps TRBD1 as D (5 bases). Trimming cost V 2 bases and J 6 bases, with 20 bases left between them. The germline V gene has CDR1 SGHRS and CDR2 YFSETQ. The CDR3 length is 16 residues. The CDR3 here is CASSLGPWTRDNGYTF. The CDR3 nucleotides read TGCGCCAGCAGCTTAGGTCCTTGGACAAGAGATAATGGCTACACCTTC.

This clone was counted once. The CDR3 DNA reads TGTGCCAGCAGCCAGGGGTCATCGGAGATCAACTATGGCTACACCTTC. Its protein product is CASSQGSSEINYGYTF. The chain couples TRBV28 to TRBJ1-2, with a weak D call TRBD1 (6 bases). Germline V CDR1 and CDR2: MDHEN, SYDVKM. Trimming took off 6 bases at V and 2 bases at J, with 19 bases between the two ends. This CDR3 has 16 amino acids.

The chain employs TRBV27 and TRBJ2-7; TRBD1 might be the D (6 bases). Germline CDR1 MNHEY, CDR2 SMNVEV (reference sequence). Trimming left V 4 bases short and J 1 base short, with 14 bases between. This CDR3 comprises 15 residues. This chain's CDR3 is CASSYGGAPSYEQYF. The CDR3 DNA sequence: TGTGCCAGCAGTTATGGGGGCGCACCTTCCTACGAGCAGTACTTC.

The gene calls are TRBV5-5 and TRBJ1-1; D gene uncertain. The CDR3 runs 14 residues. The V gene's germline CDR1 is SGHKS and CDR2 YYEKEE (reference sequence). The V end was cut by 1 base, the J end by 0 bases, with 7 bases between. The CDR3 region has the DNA TGTGCCAGCAGCTTGAACACAATGAACACTGAAGCTTTCTTT. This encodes CASSLNTMNTEAFF.

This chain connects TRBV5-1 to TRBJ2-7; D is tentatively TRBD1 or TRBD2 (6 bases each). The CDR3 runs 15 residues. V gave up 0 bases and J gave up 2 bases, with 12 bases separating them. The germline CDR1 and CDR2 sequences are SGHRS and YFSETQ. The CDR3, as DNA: TGCGCCAGCAGCTTGGATCCGGGGGCACCCTACGAGCAGTACTTC. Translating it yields CASSLDPGAPYEQYF.

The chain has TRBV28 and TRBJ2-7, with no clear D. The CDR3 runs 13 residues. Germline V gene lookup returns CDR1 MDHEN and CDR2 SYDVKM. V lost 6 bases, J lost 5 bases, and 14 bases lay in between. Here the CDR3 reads CASSGELWDEQYF. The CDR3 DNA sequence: TGTGCCAGCAGCGGCGAACTTTGGGACGAGCAGTACTTC. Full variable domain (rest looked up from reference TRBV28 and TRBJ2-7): DVKVTQSSRYLVKRTGEKVFLECVQDMDHENMFWYRQDPGLGLRLIYFSYDVKMKEKGDIPEGYSVSREKKERFSLILESASTNQTSMYLCASSGELWDEQYFGPGTRLTVT.

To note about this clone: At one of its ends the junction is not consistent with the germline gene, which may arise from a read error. Here the CDR3 reads CASTYPGGYGYTF. The CDR3, as DNA: TGTGCCAGCACTTACCCGGGAGGATATGGCTACACCTTC. The chain combines TRBV6-5 with TRBJ1-2, with D uncertain. Germline CDR1 MNHEY, CDR2 SVGAGI. The CDR3 covers 13 residues.

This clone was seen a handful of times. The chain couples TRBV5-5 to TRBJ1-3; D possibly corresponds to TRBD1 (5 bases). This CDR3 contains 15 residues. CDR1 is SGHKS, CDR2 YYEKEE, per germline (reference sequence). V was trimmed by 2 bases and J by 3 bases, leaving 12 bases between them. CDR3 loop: CASSLEGRYGNTIYF. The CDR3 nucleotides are TGTGCCAGCAGCTTAGAGGGACGGTATGGAAACACCATATATTTT.

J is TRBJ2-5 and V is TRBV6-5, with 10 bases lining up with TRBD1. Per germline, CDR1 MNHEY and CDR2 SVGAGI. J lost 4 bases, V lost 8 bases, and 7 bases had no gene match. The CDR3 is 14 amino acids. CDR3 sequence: CASRYRTGGETQYF. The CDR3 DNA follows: TGTGCCAGCCGCTATAGGACAGGGGGAGAGACCCAGTACTTC.

CDR3: CAGGTGRCRGPEAFF. CDR3 nucleotide sequence: TGTGCCGGAGGGACAGGGCGATGCCGGGGACCTGAAGCTTTCTTT. This sequence joins TRBV3-1 (or the pseudogene TRBV3-2) and TRBJ1-1; 9 positions match TRBD1. CDR1 and CDR2 (germline): LGHDT, YNNKEL (reference sequence). There are 15 residues in the CDR3. V trimming: 11 bases; J trimming: 6 bases; junction bases outside the gene matches: 16.

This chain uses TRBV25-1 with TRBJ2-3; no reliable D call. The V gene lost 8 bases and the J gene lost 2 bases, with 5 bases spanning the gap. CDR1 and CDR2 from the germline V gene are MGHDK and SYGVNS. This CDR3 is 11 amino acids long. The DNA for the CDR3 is TGTGCCAGCCGTTCCACAGATACGCAGTATTTT. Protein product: CASRSTDTQYF.

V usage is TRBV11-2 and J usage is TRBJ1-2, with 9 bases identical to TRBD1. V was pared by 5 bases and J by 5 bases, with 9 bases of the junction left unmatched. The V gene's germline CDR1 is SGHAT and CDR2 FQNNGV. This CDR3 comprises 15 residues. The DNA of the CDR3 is TGTGCCAGCAGCCCAGACAGGGGGGAGGGATATGGCTACACCTTC. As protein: CASSPDRGEGYGYTF. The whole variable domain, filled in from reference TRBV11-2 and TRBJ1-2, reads EAGVAQSPRYKIIEKRQSVAFWCNPISGHATLYWYQQILGQGPKLLIQFQNNGVVDDSQLPKDRFSAERLKGVDSTLKIQPAKLEDSAVYLCASSPDRGEGYGYTFGSGTRLTVV.

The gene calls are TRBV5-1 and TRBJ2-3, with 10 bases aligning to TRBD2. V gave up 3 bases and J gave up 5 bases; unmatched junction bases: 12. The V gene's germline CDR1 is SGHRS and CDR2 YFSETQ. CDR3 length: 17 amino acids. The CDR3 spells CASSSEVLAGVKDTQYF. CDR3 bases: TGCGCCAGCAGCTCGGAGGTTCTAGCGGGAGTCAAAGATACGCAGTATTTT.

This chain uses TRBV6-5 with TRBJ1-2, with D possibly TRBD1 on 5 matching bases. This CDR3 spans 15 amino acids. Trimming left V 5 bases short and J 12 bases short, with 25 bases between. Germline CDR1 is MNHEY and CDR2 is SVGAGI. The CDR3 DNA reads TGTGCCAGCAGTCCGCCAGGGTTCCGACCTCAATCAGACACCTTC. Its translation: CASSPPGFRPQSDTF.

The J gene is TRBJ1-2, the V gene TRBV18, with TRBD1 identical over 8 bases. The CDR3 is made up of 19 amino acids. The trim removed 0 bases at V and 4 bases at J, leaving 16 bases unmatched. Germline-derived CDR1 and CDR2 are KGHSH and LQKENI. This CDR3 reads CASSPPHGRGQDGGYGYTF. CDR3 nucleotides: TGTGCCAGCTCACCACCGCACGGCAGGGGGCAGGATGGTGGCTATGGCTACACCTTC.

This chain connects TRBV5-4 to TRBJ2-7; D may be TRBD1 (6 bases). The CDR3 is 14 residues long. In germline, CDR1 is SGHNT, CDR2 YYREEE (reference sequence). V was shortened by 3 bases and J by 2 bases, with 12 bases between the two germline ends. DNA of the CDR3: TGTGCCAGCAGCTCTAGGACAGACACCTACGAGCAGTACTTC. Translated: CASSSRTDTYEQYF.

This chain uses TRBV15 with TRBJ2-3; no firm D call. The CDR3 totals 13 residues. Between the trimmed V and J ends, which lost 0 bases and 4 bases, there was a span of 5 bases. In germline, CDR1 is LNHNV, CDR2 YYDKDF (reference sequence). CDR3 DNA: TGTGCCACCAGCAGAGAACATTCAGATACGCAGTATTTT. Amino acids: CATSREHSDTQYF.

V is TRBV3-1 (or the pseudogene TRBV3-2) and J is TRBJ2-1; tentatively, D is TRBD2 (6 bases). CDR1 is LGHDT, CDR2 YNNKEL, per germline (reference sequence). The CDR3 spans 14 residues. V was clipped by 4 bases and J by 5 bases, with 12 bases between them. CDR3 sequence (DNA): TGTGCCAGCAGCCCCAGACTAGTGGACAATGAGCAGTTCTTC. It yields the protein CASSPRLVDNEQFF.

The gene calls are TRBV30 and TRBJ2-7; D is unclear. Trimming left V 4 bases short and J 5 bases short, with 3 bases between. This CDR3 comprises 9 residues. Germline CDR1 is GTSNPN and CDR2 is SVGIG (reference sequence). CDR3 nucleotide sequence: TGTGCCTGGAAAAACGAGCAGTACTTC. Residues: CAWKNEQYF.

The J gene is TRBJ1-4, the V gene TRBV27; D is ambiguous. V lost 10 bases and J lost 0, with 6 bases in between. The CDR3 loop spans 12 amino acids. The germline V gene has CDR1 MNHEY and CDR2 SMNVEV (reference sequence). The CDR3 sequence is CAMWATNEKLFF. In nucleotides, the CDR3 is TGTGCCATGTGGGCAACTAATGAAAAACTGTTTTTT. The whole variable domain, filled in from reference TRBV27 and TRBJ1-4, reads EAQVTQNPRYLITVTGKKLTVTCSQNMNHEYMSWYRQDPGLGLRQIYYSMNVEVTDKGDVPEGYKVSRKEKRNFPLILESPSPNQTSLYFCAMWATNEKLFFGSGTQLSVL.